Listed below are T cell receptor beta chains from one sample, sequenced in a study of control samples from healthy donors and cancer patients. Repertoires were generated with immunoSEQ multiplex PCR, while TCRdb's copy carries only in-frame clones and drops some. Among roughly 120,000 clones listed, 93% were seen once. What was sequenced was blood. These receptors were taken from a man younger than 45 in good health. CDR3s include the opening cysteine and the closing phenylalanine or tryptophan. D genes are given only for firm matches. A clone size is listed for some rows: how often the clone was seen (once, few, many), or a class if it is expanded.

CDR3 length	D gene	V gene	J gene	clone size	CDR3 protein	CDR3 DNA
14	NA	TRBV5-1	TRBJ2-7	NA	CASSLNRAVYEQYF	TGCGCCAGCAGCTTGAACAGGGCGGTCTACGAGCAGTACTTC
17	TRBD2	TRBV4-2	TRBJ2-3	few	CASSQVHLAGDTDTQYF	TGTGCCAGCAGCCAAGTTCATCTAGCGGGGGATACAGATACGCAGTATTTT
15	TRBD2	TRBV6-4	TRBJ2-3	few	CASSGLAGSTDTQYF	TGTGCCAGCAGTGGTCTAGCGGGCAGCACAGATACGCAGTATTTT
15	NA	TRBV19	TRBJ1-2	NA	CASARGGGTGYGYTF	TGTGCCAGTGCACGAGGAGGGGGGACGGGATATGGCTACACCTTC
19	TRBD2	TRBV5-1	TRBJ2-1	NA	CASSWIFSGGASVQYEQFF	TGCGCCAGCAGCTGGATATTTAGCGGGGGGGCCTCCGTACAATATGAGCAGTTCTTC
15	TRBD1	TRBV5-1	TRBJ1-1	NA	CASSLETGEDTEAFF	TGCGCCAGCAGCTTAGAAACAGGGGAAGACACTGAAGCTTTCTTT
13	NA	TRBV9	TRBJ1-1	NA	CASSEGVRTEAFF	TGTGCCAGCAGCGAGGGGGTAAGGACTGAAGCTTTCTTT
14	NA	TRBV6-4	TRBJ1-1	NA	CASSDILWVTEAFF	TGTGCCAGCAGTGATATCTTGTGGGTAACTGAAGCTTTCTTT
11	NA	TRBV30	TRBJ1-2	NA	CAWSVGGGYTF	TGTGCCTGGAGTGTCGGGGGCGGCTACACCTTC
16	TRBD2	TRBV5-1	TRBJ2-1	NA	CASSRLAGGRDNEQFF	TGCGCCAGCAGCAGACTAGCGGGGGGGCGCGACAATGAGCAGTTCTTC
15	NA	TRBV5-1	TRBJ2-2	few	CASSLELGIAGELFF	TGCGCCAGCAGCTTGGAATTAGGGATCGCCGGGGAGCTGTTTTTT
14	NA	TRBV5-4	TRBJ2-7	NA	CASSTLEGGYEQYF	TGTGCCAGCAGTACCCTCGAGGGTGGGTACGAGCAGTACTTC
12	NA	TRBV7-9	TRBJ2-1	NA	CASSFDDNEQFF	TGTGCCAGCAGCTTCGACGACAATGAGCAGTTCTTC
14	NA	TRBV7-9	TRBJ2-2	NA	CASSLEGIAGELFF	TGTGCCAGCAGCTTAGAGGGGATCGCCGGGGAGCTGTTTTTT
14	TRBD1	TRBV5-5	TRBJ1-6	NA	CASSLAGQNSPLHF	TGTGCCAGCAGCTTGGCGGGACAGAATTCACCCCTCCACTTT
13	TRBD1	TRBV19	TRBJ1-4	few	CASGQGIDEKLFF	TGTGCCAGCGGACAGGGTATTGACGAAAAACTGTTTTTT
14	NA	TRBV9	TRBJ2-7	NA	CASSVGDGPYEQYF	TGTGCCAGCAGCGTAGGGGACGGGCCCTACGAGCAGTACTTC
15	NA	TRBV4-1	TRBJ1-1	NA	CASSQDRAGAPEAFF	TGCGCCAGCAGCCAAGATCGGGCAGGGGCCCCTGAAGCTTTCTTT
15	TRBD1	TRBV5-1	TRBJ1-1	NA	CASSPGTGRNTEAFF	TGCGCCAGCAGCCCAGGGACAGGGAGGAACACTGAAGCTTTCTTT
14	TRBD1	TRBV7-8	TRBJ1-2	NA	CASSRRGPNYGYTF	TGTGCCAGCAGCCGCAGGGGGCCAAACTATGGCTACACCTTC
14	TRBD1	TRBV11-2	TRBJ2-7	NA	CASSLGQGVYEQYF	TGTGCCAGCAGCTTGGGACAGGGGGTATACGAGCAGTACTTC
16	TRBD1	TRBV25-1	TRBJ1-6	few	CASSDPGQRFNSPLHF	TGTGCCAGCAGTGACCCGGGACAGAGATTTAATTCACCCCTCCACTTT
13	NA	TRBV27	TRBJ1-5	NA	CASSSRVGQPQHF	TGTGCCAGCAGTTCCAGGGTGGGACAGCCCCAGCATTTT
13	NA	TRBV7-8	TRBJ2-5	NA	CASSPPGQETQYF	TGTGCCAGCAGCCCCCCAGGCCAAGAGACCCAGTACTTC
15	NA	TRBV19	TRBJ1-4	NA	CASSTGPEGREKLFF	TGTGCCAGTAGTACCGGACCGGAAGGACGGGAAAAACTGTTTTTT
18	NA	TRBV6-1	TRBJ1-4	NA	CASSAHTKLSRSGEKLFF	TGTGCCAGCAGTGCGCACACCAAACTCAGCCGCTCAGGTGAAAAACTGTTTTTT
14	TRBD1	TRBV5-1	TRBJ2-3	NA	CASSPGTGADTQYF	TGCGCCAGCAGCCCTGGGACAGGCGCCGATACGCAGTATTTT
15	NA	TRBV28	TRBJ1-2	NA	CASSFDQWGSYGYTF	TGTGCCAGCAGTTTTGACCAGTGGGGGAGCTATGGCTACACCTTC
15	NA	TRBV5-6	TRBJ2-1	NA	CASSLEQTPTNEQFF	TGTGCCAGCAGCTTGGAACAGACCCCCACCAATGAGCAGTTCTTC
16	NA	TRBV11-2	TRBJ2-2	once	CASSLRRQGNTGELFF	TGTGCCAGCAGCTTACGTCGGCAGGGGAACACCGGGGAGCTGTTTTTT
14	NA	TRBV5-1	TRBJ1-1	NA	CASSSGSSNTEAFF	TGCGCCAGCAGCTCCGGTAGTTCGAACACTGAAGCTTTCTTT
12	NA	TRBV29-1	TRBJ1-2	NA	CSAGGPNYGYTF	TGCAGCGCCGGGGGGCCTAACTATGGCTACACCTTC
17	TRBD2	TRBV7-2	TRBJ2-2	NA	CASSIGLAGGVGGELFF	TGTGCCAGCAGCATTGGACTAGCGGGGGGTGTCGGCGGGGAGCTGTTTTTT
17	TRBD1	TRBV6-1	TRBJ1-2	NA	CASSEEGMRTGIYGYTF	TGTGCCAGCAGTGAAGAGGGGATGAGGACAGGGATCTATGGCTACACCTTC
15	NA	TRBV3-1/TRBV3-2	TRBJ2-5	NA	CASSHPGGVQETQYF	TGTGCCAGCAGCCATCCCGGAGGGGTCCAAGAGACCCAGTACTTC
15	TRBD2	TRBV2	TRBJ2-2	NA	CASSEVAGHTGELFF	TGTGCCAGCAGTGAAGTAGCGGGGCACACCGGGGAGCTGTTTTTT
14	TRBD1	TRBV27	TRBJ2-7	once	CASQPRTGMNEQCF	TGTGCCAGCCAGCCTAGGACAGGGATGAACGAGCAGTGCTTC
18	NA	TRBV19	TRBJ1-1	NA	CASTIGAGPSARNTEAFF	TGTGCCAGTACCATAGGGGCAGGGCCCTCAGCGAGGAACACTGAAGCTTTCTTT
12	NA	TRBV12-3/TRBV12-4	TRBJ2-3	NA	CASSLAGYTQYF	TGTGCCAGCAGTTTAGCCGGGTATACGCAGTATTTT
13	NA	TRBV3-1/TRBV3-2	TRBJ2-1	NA	CASSQSGGYEQFF	TGTGCCAGCAGCCAAAGCGGTGGGTATGAGCAGTTCTTC
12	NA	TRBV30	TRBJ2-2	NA	CAWSIGTSELFF	TGTGCCTGGAGTATTGGGACTTCTGAGCTGTTTTTT
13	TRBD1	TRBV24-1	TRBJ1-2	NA	CATSGPGQYGYTF	TGTGCCACCAGTGGTCCGGGACAGTATGGCTACACCTTC
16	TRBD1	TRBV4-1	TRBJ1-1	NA	CASSPSGGGMNTEAFF	TGCGCCAGCAGCCCTTCAGGGGGGGGCATGAACACTGAAGCTTTCTTT
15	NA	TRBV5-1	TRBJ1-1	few	CASSPHEVMNTEAFF	TGCGCCAGCAGCCCTCACGAGGTCATGAACACTGAAGCTTTCTTT